This paragraph reports one T cell receptor beta chain. Antigen specificity is unknown. These data belong to a study of beta chain features in type 1 diabetes. Findings and caveats of the study: Shortening that was moderate but significant affected the TCRB CDR3s of Type 1 diabetes patients in all four CD4+ subsets.

CDR1 is PRHDT and CDR2 is FYEKMQ in the germline V gene (reference sequence). V was clipped by 0 bases and J by 2 bases, with 5 bases between them. This CDR3 has 13 amino acids. Expressed TCRB transcripts got sequenced, as all isolated RNA was reverse transcribed. The data were produced by immunoSEQ multiplex PCR, yet TCRdb's version contains in-frame clones alone and is incomplete. The table includes over 100,000 clones, 15% to 20% detected once. Sequencing was done on a sample of central memory CD4+ T cells from blood. V is TRBV13 and J is TRBJ2-7; D is undetermined. The TCR was taken from a man aged 30-40 years with type 1 diabetes. CDR3 residues: CASSLGTTYEQYF. In nucleotides, the CDR3 is TGTGCCAGCAGCTTAGGGACCACCTACGAGCAGTACTTC. The full variable domain, with the rest looked up from reference TRBV13 and TRBJ2-7, is AAGVIQSPRHLIKEKRETATLKCYPIPRHDTVYWYQQGPGQDPQFLISFYEKMQSDKGSIPDRFSAQQFSDYHSELNMSSLELGDSALYFCASSLGTTYEQYFGPGTRLTVT.